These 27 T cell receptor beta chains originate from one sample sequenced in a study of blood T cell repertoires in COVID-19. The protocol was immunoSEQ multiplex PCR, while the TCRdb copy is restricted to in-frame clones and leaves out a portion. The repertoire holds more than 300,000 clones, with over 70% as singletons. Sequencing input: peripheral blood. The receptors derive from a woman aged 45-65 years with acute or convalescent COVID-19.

The CDR3 nucleotides read TGTGCCAGCAGCTCGCCGCCGACAGGGTCATCCACTGAAGCTTTCTTT. Translated, it gives CASSSPPTGSSTEAFF. This chain connects TRBV5-4 to TRBJ1-1; 7 bases are shared with TRBD1. The CDR3 is 16 residues long. Trimming removed 3 bases from V and 4 bases from J; junction bases left unmatched: 12. Germline loops: CDR1 SGHNT, CDR2 YYREEE (reference sequence).

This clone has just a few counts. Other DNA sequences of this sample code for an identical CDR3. Here the CDR3 reads CASSRDRGYTEAFF. CDR3 nucleotide sequence: TGTGCCAGCAGCCGCGACAGGGGGTACACTGAAGCTTTCTTT. The genes are TRBV6-5 and TRBJ1-1; 9 nucleotides agree with TRBD1. J lost 3 bases, V lost 6 bases, and 5 bases had no gene match. Germline V gives CDR1 MNHEY, CDR2 SVGAGI. The CDR3 totals 14 residues.

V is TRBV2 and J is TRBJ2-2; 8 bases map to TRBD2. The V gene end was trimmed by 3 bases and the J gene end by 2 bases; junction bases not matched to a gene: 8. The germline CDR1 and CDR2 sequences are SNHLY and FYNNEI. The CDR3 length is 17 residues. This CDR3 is CASSDQERGLNTGELFF. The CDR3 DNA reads TGTGCCAGCAGTGATCAAGAGCGGGGGCTCAACACCGGGGAGCTGTTTTTT.

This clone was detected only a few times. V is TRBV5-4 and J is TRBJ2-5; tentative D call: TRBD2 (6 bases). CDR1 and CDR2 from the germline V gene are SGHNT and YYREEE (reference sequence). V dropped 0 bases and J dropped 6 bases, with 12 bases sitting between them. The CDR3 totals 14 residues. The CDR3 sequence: CASSLADGRQTQYF. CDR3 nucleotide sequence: TGTGCCAGCAGCTTGGCCGATGGGAGGCAGACCCAGTACTTC.

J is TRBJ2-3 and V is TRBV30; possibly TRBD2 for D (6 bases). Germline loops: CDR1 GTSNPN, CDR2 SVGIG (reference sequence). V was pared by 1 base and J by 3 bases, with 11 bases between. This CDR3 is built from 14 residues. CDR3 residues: CAWSGLGVTDTQYF. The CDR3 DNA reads TGTGCCTGGAGTGGACTAGGAGTGACAGATACGCAGTATTTT.

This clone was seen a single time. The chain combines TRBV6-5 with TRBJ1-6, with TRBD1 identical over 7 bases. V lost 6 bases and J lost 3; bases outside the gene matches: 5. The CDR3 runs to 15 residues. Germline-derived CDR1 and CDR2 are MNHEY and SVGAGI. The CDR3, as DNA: TGTGCCAGCAGAGACAGGGTGCTCTATAATTCACCCCTCCACTTT. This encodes CASRDRVLYNSPLHF.

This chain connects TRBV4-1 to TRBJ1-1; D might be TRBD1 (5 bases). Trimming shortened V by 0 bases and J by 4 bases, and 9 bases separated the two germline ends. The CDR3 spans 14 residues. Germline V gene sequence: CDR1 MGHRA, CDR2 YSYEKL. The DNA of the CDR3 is TGCGCCAGCAGCCAAGAAGTAGGGGTCACTGAAGCTTTCTTT. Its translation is CASSQEVGVTEAFF.

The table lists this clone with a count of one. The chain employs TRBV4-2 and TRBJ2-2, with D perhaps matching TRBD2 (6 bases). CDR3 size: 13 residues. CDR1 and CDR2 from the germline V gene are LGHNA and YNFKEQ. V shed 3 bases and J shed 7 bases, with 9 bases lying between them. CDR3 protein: CASSHISGGELFF. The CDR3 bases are TGTGCCAGCAGCCATATTAGCGGCGGGGAGCTGTTTTTT.

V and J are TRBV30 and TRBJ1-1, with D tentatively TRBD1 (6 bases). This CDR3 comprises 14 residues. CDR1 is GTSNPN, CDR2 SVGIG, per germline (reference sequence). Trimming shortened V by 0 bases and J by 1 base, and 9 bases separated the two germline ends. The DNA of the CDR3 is TGTGCCTGGAGTGTAGGGGACAAGAACACTGAAGCTTTCTTT. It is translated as CAWSVGDKNTEAFF.

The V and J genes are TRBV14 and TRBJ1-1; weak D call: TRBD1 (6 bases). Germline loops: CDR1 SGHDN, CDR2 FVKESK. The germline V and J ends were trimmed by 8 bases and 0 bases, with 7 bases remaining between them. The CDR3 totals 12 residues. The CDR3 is CASGQLNTEAFF. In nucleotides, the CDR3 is TGTGCCAGCGGACAGTTGAACACTGAAGCTTTCTTT.

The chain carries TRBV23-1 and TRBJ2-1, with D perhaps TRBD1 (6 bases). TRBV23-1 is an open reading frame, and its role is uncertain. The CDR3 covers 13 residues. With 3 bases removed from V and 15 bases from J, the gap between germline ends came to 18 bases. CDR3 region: CASSHTRRGIRFF. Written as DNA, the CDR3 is TGCGCCAGCAGTCATACCCGCAGGGGAATCCGGTTCTTC.

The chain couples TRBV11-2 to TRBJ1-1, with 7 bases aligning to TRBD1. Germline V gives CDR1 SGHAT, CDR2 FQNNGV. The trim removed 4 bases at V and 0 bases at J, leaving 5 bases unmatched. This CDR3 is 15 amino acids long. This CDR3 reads CASSSTGRLNTEAFF. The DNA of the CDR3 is TGTGCCAGCAGCTCGACAGGGAGGCTGAACACTGAAGCTTTCTTT.

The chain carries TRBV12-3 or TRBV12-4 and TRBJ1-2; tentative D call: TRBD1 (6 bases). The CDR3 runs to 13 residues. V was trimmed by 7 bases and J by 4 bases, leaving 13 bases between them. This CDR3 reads CASNPDSAYGYTF. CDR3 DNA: TGTGCCAGCAACCCGGACAGTGCCTATGGCTACACCTTC.

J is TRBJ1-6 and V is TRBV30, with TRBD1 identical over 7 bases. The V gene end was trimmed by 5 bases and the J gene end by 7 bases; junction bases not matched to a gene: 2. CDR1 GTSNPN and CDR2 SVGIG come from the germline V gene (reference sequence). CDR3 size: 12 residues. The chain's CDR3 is CAWQDRNSPLHF. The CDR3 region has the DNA TGTGCCTGGCAGGACAGGAATTCACCCCTCCACTTT. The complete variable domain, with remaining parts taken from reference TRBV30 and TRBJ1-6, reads SQTIHQWPATLVQPVGSPLSLECTVEGTSNPNLYWYRQAAGRGLQLLFYSVGIGQISSEVPQNLSASRPQDRQFILSSKKLLLSDSGFYLCAWQDRNSPLHFGNGTRLTVT.

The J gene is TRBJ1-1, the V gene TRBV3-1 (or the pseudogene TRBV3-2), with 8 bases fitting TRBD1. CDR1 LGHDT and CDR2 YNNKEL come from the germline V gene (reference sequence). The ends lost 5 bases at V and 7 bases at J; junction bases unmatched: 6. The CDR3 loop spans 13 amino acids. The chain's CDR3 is CASSSRGLNEAFF. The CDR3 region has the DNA TGTGCCAGCAGCTCCAGGGGGCTGAATGAAGCTTTCTTT.

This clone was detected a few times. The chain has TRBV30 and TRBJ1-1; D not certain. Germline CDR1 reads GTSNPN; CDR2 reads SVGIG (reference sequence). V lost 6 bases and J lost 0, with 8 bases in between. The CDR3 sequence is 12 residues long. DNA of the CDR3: TGTGCCTGCAAGAGAATGAACACTGAAGCTTTCTTT. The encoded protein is CACKRMNTEAFF.

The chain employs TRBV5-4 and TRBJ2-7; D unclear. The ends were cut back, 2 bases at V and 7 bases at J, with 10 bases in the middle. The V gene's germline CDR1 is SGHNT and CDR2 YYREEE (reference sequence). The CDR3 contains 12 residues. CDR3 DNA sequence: TGTGCCAGCAGCTTCACCGGTGTAGAGCAGTACTTC. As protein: CASSFTGVEQYF.

Here the CDR3 reads CASSLGQNSNQPQHF. DNA of the CDR3: TGTGCCAGCAGCTTAGGGCAGAATAGCAATCAGCCCCAGCATTTT. The chain employs TRBV7-6 and TRBJ1-5; D is unclear. Germline CDR1 reads SGHVS; CDR2 reads FNYEAQ. V was clipped by 1 base and J by 0 bases, with 7 bases between them. The CDR3 length is 15 residues.

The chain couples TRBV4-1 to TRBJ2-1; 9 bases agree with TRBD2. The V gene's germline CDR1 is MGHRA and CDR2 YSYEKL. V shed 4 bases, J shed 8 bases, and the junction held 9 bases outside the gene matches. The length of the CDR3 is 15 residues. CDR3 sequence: CASSPQAGGRYEQFF. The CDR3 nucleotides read TGCGCCAGCAGCCCTCAAGCGGGAGGTAGGTATGAGCAGTTCTTC.

The CDR3 DNA reads TGTGCCAGCAGCTTCAAATCAGGGATTCCTGGAAACACCATATATTTT. Protein: CASSFKSGIPGNTIYF. V is TRBV7-9 and J is TRBJ1-3, with a possible D match to TRBD1 (5 bases). The CDR3 has 16 amino acids. Germline V gene lookup returns CDR1 SEHNR and CDR2 FQNEAQ (reference sequence). Trimming pared 3 bases from V and 2 bases from J, leaving 14 bases between.

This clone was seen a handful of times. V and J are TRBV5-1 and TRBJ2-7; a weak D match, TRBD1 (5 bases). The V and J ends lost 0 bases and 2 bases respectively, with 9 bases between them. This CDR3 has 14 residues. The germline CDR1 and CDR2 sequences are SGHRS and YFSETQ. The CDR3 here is CASSLGTSTYEQYF. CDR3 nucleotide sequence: TGCGCCAGCAGCTTGGGGACATCAACCTACGAGCAGTACTTC.

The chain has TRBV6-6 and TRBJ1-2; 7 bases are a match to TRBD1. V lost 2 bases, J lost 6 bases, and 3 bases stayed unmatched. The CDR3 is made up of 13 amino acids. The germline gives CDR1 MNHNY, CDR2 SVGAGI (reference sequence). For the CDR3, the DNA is TGTGCCAGCAGTTACGAGGGGGCTGATGGCTACACCTTC. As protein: CASSYEGADGYTF.

The CDR3 region has the DNA TGCGCCAGCAGCCAAGATCTCGGGGGTAGGAATTCACCCCTCCACTTT. Its translation: CASSQDLGGRNSPLHF. The chain couples TRBV4-3 to TRBJ1-6, with D possibly TRBD1 on 5 matching bases. CDR1 and CDR2 (germline): LGHNA, YSLEER. The CDR3 loop spans 16 amino acids. V was cut by 0 bases and J by 7 bases, with 13 bases left in between.

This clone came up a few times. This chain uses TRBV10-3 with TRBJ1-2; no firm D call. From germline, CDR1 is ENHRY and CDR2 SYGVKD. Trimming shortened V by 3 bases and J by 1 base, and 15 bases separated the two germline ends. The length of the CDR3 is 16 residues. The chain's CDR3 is CAISDSRSLLNYGYTF. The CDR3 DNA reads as TGTGCCATCAGTGATAGCCGTTCGCTCCTTAACTATGGCTACACCTTC.

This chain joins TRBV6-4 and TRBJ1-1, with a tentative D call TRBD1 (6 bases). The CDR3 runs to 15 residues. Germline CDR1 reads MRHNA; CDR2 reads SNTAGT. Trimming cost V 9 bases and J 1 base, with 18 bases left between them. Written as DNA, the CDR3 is TGTGCCAGTACGCCCGGGGGGACACAGAACACTGAAGCTTTCTTT. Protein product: CASTPGGTQNTEAFF.

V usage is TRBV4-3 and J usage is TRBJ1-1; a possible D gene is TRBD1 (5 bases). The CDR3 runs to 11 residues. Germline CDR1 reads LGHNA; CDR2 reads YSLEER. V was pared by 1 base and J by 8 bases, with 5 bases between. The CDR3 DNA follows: TGCGCCAGCAGCCAAGCAGGGGAAGCTTTCTTT. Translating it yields CASSQAGEAFF.

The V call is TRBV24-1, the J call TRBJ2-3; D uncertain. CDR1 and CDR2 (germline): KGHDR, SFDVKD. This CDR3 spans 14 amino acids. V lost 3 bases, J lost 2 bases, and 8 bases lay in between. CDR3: CATSDPQSTDTQYF. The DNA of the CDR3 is TGTGCCACCAGTGATCCACAGTCCACAGATACGCAGTATTTT.